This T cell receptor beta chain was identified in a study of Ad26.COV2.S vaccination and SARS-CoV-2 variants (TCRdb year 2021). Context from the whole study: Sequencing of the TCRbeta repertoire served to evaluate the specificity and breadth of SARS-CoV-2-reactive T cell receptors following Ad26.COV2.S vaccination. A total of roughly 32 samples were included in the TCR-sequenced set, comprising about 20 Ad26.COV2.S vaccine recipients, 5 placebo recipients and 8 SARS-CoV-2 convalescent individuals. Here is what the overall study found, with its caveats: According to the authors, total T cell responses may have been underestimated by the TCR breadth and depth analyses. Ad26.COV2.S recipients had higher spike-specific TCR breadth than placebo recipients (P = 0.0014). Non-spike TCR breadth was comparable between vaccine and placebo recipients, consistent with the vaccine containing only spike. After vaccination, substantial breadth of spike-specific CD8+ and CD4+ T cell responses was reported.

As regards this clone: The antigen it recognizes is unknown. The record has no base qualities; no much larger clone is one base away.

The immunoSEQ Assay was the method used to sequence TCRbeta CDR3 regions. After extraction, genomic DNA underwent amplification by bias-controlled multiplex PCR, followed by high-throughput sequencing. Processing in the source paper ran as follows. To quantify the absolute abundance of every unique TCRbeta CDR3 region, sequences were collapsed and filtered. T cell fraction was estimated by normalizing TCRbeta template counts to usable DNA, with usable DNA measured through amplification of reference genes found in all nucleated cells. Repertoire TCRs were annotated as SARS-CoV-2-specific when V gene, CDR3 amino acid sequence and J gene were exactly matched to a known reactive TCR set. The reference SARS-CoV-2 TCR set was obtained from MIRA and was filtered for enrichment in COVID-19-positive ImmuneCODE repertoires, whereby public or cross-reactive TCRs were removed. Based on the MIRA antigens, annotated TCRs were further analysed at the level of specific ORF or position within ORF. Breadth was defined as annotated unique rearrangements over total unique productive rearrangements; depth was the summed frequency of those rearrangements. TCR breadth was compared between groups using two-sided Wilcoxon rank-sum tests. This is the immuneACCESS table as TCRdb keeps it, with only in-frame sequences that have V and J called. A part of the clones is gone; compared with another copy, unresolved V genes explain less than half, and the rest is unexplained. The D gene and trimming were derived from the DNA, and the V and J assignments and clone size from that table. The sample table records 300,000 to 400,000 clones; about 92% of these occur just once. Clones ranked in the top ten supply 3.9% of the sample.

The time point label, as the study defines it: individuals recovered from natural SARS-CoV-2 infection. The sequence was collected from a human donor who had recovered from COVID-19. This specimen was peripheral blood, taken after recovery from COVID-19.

The CDR3 reads as follows: CASSDTGIGELFF. At the DNA level, the sequence is TGTGCCAGCAGTGACACAGGGATCGGGGAGCTGTTTTTT. The rearranged segments are TRBV6-4 and TRBJ2-2; tentative D gene TRBD1, with 6 bases matching. CDR1 and CDR2 are read off the germline V gene as MRHNA and SNTAGT. Trimming removed 2 bases from V and 7 bases from J, leaving 8 bases between the germline ends. Including cysteine and phenylalanine, the CDR3 has 13 amino acids. Only the CDR3 part of the read is kept: 39 bases, read in frame from the first base.